This passage covers 23 T cell receptor beta chains from one sample sequenced in a study of immune characterization of retroperitoneal liposarcoma. TCRdb passed the PCR reads through MiXCR, listing each CDR3 protein once. The data contain a few thousand distinct CDR3 sequences, 25% to 30% of them singletons. Sequenced: tumor tissue. These receptors came from a female donor with retroperitoneal liposarcoma.

This clonotype is classed as medium-sized. V and J are TRBV4-1 and TRBJ2-1, with TRBD2 as a possible D gene (6 bases). Germline CDR1 reads MGHRA; CDR2 reads YSYEKL. The CDR3 sequence is 18 residues long. With 0 bases removed from V and 8 bases from J, the gap between germline ends came to 23 bases. CDR3 coding DNA: TGCGCCAGCAGCCAAGATTTTGAGACTAGAGGGAAGTATTATGAGCAGTTCTTC. Translated, it gives CASSQDFETRGKYYEQFF.

This clonotype is classed as medium-sized. This chain links TRBV6-1 with TRBJ2-2; D possibly corresponds to TRBD2 (6 bases). This CDR3 contains 14 residues. CDR1 and CDR2 (germline): MNHNS, SASEGT. V was clipped by 7 bases and J by 2 bases, with 11 bases between them. CDR3 bases: TGTGCCAGCATACGGGAGCAAAACACCGGGGAGCTGTTTTTT. Amino acids: CASIREQNTGELFF.

This chain links TRBV11-3 with TRBJ2-3; D is unclear. The CDR3 contains 11 residues. Germline values: CDR1 SGHNT, CDR2 YENEEA. Trimming pared 4 bases from V and 8 bases from J, leaving 7 bases between. The CDR3 sequence: CASSSDVTQYF. The CDR3, as DNA: TGTGCCAGCAGCTCCGACGTTACGCAGTATTTT.

This chain joins TRBV29-1 and TRBJ2-1; unclear D gene. Trimming shortened V by 4 bases and J by 6 bases, and 4 bases separated the two germline ends. CDR1 is SQVTM, CDR2 ANQGSEA, per germline. This CDR3 spans 10 amino acids. Here the CDR3 reads CSVGVNEQFF. The CDR3 bases are TGCAGCGTTGGGGTCAATGAGCAGTTCTTC.

V gene TRBV6-5 combines with J gene TRBJ2-1; D ambiguous. Germline-derived CDR1 and CDR2 are MNHEY and SVGAGI. Trimming removed 2 bases at V and 10 bases at J, with 18 bases between. CDR3 size: 15 residues. The chain's CDR3 is CASSYADFRWNEQFF. CDR3 coding DNA: TGTGCCAGCAGTTACGCCGACTTCCGGTGGAACGAGCAGTTCTTC.

This clonotype is classed as medium-sized (0.01 to 0.1%). This rearrangement joins TRBV12-3 or TRBV12-4 to TRBJ2-5; 7 nucleotides line up with TRBD2. The length of the CDR3 is 15 residues. The V gene end was trimmed by 1 base and the J gene end by 11 bases; junction bases not matched to a gene: 13. Here the CDR3 reads CASSLGSGSYNEQYF. CDR3 DNA: TGTGCCAGCAGTTTAGGTAGCGGGTCCTACAATGAGCAGTACTTC.

By sample fraction, this clonotype is medium-sized. The rearrangement links TRBV6-1 to TRBJ2-1; 15 positions agree with TRBD2. V was pared by 6 bases and J by 8 bases, with 5 bases of the junction left unmatched. Germline V CDR1 and CDR2: MNHNS, SASEGT. This CDR3 contains 15 residues. CDR3 protein: CASSQGLAGGYEQFF. CDR3 nucleotide sequence: TGTGCCAGCAGCCAGGGACTAGCGGGAGGCTATGAGCAGTTCTTC.

This clonotype is labeled medium-sized. CDR3 bases: TGTGCCAGCAGCCCCCGGGGGGGTAGCGGGAAGTACGAGCAGTACTTC. Its translation: CASSPRGGSGKYEQYF. This chain uses TRBV7-2 with TRBJ2-7; 8 nucleotides align to TRBD2. This CDR3 contains 16 residues. V lost 5 bases to trimming and J lost 4 bases; unmatched junction nucleotides: 13. The germline gives CDR1 SGHTA, CDR2 FQGNSA.

CDR3 residues: CASSERAGSGTEAFF. CDR3 DNA: TGTGCCAGCAGTGAACGGGCGGGTTCGGGAACTGAAGCTTTCTTT. V usage is TRBV6-1 and J usage is TRBJ1-1; D not resolved. The length of the CDR3 is 15 residues. CDR1 is MNHNS and CDR2 is SASEGT in the germline V gene. V shed 2 bases and J shed 5 bases, with 15 bases lying between them.

By its share, this clonotype is medium-sized. The chain employs TRBV11-3 and TRBJ2-1; 13 bases align to TRBD2. Germline-derived CDR1 and CDR2 are SGHNT and YENEEA. This CDR3 is built from 16 residues. The V gene end was trimmed by 4 bases and the J gene end by 10 bases; junction bases not matched to a gene: 10. CDR3 amino acids: CASSSWTSGSLAEQFF. The CDR3 DNA reads as TGTGCCAGCAGCTCGTGGACTAGCGGGAGTCTGGCCGAGCAGTTCTTC.

This chain connects TRBV27 to TRBJ2-1; TRBD2 matches 12 bases. The closer fit of TRBJ2-7 to the DNA end suggests the J call may be wrong. The CDR3 runs 15 residues. CDR1 and CDR2 from the germline V gene are MNHEY and SMNVEV (reference sequence). DNA for the CDR3: TGTGCCAGCAGTTCGCCGGGACTAGCGGGCTACGAGCAGTACTTC. Amino acids: CASSSPGLAGYEQYF.

The rearrangement joins TRBV7-2 to TRBJ2-1; 8 positions match TRBD2. Judging by the DNA end, TRBJ2-7 fits better; the J call may be wrong. The CDR3 extends over 17 amino acids. Germline V gives CDR1 SGHTA, CDR2 FQGNSA. In DNA, the CDR3 is TGTGCCAGCAGCCCCGGGACCAGCGGGAGTCGATCGTACGAGCAGTACTTC. Encoded protein: CASSPGTSGSRSYEQYF.

This clonotype is labeled medium-sized. This sequence joins TRBV27 and TRBJ2-2; unclear D gene. CDR1 is MNHEY, CDR2 SMNVEV, per germline (reference sequence). This CDR3 comprises 17 residues. V shed 0 bases and J shed 6 bases, with 17 bases lying between them. The CDR3 spells CASSLSPARTVAGELFF. In DNA, the CDR3 is TGTGCCAGCAGTTTATCCCCAGCGAGGACCGTTGCCGGGGAGCTGTTTTTT.

A few counts support this clonotype. A much larger clone sits a single nucleotide away, making a read error possible. The rearrangement joins TRBV6-6 to TRBJ2-1; TRBD1 agrees at 7 bases. The CDR3 is 15 residues long. Per the germline V gene, CDR1 is MNHNY and CDR2 is SVGAGI (reference sequence). V was clipped by 5 bases and J by 0 bases; unmatched bases: 4. The CDR3 region has the DNA TGTGCCAGCAGTAGCAGACAGGGCTCCTACAATGAGCAGTTCTTC. It translates to CASSSRQGSYNEQFF.

This clonotype was seen only a few times. The chain has TRBV6-1 and TRBJ2-7; D could derive from TRBD1 or TRBD2 (5 bases each). Germline V lookup: CDR1 MNHNS, CDR2 SASEGT. The CDR3 totals 16 residues. V was pared by 1 base and J by 0 bases, with 13 bases between. CDR3 region: CASSEEGPGSSYEQYF. The CDR3 DNA sequence: TGTGCCAGCAGTGAAGAGGGGCCAGGGAGCTCCTACGAGCAGTACTTC.

J is TRBJ2-1 and V is TRBV6-5, with 7 bases that match TRBD2. Germline CDR1 is MNHEY and CDR2 is SVGAGI. This CDR3 contains 14 residues. The V segment lost 4 bases and the J segment 10 bases; nucleotides outside the gene matches: 10. CDR3 DNA sequence: TGTGCCAGCAGTTTGGTAACGGGGGGTTACGAGCAGTTCTTC. This codes for CASSLVTGGYEQFF.

V gene TRBV28 combines with J gene TRBJ2-5, with D unclear. This CDR3 contains 11 residues. Germline values: CDR1 MDHEN, CDR2 SYDVKM. The ends were cut back, 6 bases at V and 2 bases at J, with 4 bases in the middle. The CDR3 loop is CASRGQETQYF. For the CDR3, the DNA is TGTGCCAGCAGAGGGCAAGAGACCCAGTACTTC.

The gene calls are TRBV6-6 and TRBJ1-5, with D tentatively TRBD1 (6 bases). V was cut by 4 bases and J by 10 bases, with 14 bases left in between. The CDR3 sequence is 13 residues long. Germline-derived CDR1 and CDR2 are MNHNY and SVGAGI (reference sequence). The CDR3 DNA reads as TGTGCCAGCAGTTGGACAGCTATCAGCCCCCAGCATTTT. Amino acid sequence: CASSWTAISPQHF.

J is TRBJ2-5 and V is TRBV6-1; D possibly corresponds to TRBD2 (6 bases). Germline lookup yields CDR1 MNHNS and CDR2 SASEGT. The V end was cut by 2 bases, the J end by 0 bases, with 16 bases between. This CDR3 region has 17 residues. This CDR3 reads CASSEMRDLKNQETQYF. The CDR3, as DNA: TGTGCCAGCAGTGAAATGAGGGACTTAAAAAACCAAGAGACCCAGTACTTC.

This clonotype was recorded a few times. This rearrangement joins TRBV5-6 to TRBJ2-1, with TRBD2 identical over 9 bases. The V segment lost 1 base and the J segment 7 bases; nucleotides outside the gene matches: 6. Germline CDR1 is SGHDT and CDR2 is YYEEEE. The CDR3 runs 15 residues. This chain's CDR3 is CASSLHSGGPNEQFF. The CDR3 DNA sequence: TGTGCCAGCAGCTTGCACAGCGGGGGGCCGAATGAGCAGTTCTTC.

This rearrangement joins TRBV14 to TRBJ2-1; 8 bases agree with TRBD2. V was pared by 4 bases and J by 5 bases, with 7 bases of the junction left unmatched. The germline V gene encodes CDR1 SGHDN and CDR2 FVKESK. There are 15 residues in the CDR3. CDR3 coding DNA: TGTGCCAGCAGCCCACTTCGCGGGAGGAACAATGAGCAGTTCTTC. Amino acids: CASSPLRGRNNEQFF. The full variable domain, completed using reference TRBV14 and TRBJ2-1, is EAGVTQFPSHSVIEKGQTVTLRCDPISGHDNLYWYRRVMGKEIKFLLHFVKESKQDESGMPNNRFLAERTGGTYSTLKVQPAELEDSGVYFCASSPLRGRNNEQFFGPGTRLTVL.

This clonotype is judged medium-sized. V gene TRBV10-1 combines with J gene TRBJ2-1; 7 nucleotides align to TRBD2. Per the germline V gene, CDR1 is WNHNN and CDR2 is SYGVQD (reference sequence). The CDR3 runs to 15 residues. The V segment lost 3 bases and the J segment 0 bases; nucleotides outside the gene matches: 2. The CDR3 nucleotides are TGCGCCAGCAGTGACGGGGGGAGCTCCTACAATGAGCAGTTCTTC. Protein: CASSDGGSSYNEQFF.

This chain connects TRBV7-2 to TRBJ2-1; D call uncertain. The V end lost 6 bases, the J end lost 13 bases, and 19 bases lay between the germline ends. CDR1 and CDR2 (germline): SGHTA, FQGNSA. The CDR3 spans 13 residues. The chain's CDR3 is CASRQRAVETQFF. The CDR3 nucleotides read TGTGCCAGCAGACAACGTGCAGTGGAGACCCAGTTCTTC.